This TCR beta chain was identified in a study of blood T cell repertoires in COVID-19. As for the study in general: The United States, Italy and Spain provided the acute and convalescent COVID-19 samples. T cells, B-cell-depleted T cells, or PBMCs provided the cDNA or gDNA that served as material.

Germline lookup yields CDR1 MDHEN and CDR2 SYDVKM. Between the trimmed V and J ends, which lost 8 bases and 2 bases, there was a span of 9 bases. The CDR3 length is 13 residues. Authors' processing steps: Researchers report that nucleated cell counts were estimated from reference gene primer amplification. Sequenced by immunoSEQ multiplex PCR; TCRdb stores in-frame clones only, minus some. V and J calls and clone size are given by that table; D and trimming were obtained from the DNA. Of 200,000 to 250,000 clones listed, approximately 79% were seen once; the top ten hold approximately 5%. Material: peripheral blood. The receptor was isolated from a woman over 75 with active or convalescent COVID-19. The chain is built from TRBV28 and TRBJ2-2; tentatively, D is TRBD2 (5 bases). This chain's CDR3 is CASLGDNTGELFF. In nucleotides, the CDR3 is TGTGCCAGCCTCGGGGATAACACCGGGGAGCTGTTTTTT.